This is a list of T cell receptor beta chains from one sample in a study of metastatic and nonmetastatic thyroid tumors. With MiXCR, TCRdb called clones anew from the PCR reads. There are tens of thousands of clones in the sample; roughly a quarter occur only once, and around 2.5% lies in the top ten. Sequenced input: blood. The receptors originated from a female donor with papillary thyroid cancer or a benign thyroid nodule (not recorded which). Some clones in this sample may be carry-over from other donors' samples. Both conserved end residues are part of each CDR3. D genes are given only for firm matches. Clone size, where shown, is once, few, many, or a class for clones that have expanded.

J gene | V gene | clone size | D gene | CDR3 protein | CDR3 DNA
TRBJ2-5 | TRBV6-1 | many | TRBD1 | CASTLGQGQETQYF | TGTGCCAGCACATTGGGACAGGGACAAGAGACCCAGTACTTC
TRBJ1-3 | TRBV7-9 | . | . | CANSYGRISGNTIYF | TGTGCCAACAGCTACGGACGGATATCCGGAAACACCATATATTTT
TRBJ2-7 | TRBV7-2 | . | . | CASSLNSYEQYF | TGTGCCAGCAGCTTAAACTCCTACGAGCAGTACTTC
TRBJ2-2 | TRBV27 | . | . | CASIYRVNTWELFF | TGTGCCAGCATCTATCGGGTGAACACCTGGGAGCTGTTTTTT
TRBJ1-2 | TRBV20-1 | . | TRBD1 | CSATLGQGARNYGYTF | TGCAGTGCCACTCTGGGACAGGGGGCGCGGAACTATGGCTACACCTTC
TRBJ2-2 | TRBV13 | many | TRBD2 | CASSPRSTGTSGKNTGELFF | TGTGCCAGCAGCCCACGATCAACAGGGACTAGCGGGAAGAACACCGGGGAGCTGTTTTTT
TRBJ1-5 | TRBV2 | many | . | CASSGNGDNQPQHF | TGTGCCAGCAGTGGAAATGGGGACAATCAGCCCCAGCATTTT
TRBJ1-5 | TRBV6-1 | many | . | CASYQGYQPQHF | TGTGCCAGTTACCAGGGGTATCAGCCCCAGCATTTT
TRBJ1-2 | TRBV20-1 | . | . | CSARWTALPF | TGCAGTGCGAGGTGGACAGCACTACCCTTC
TRBJ2-7 | TRBV12-5 | many | TRBD2 | CASGLVISGSGYEQYF | TGTGCTAGTGGTTTGGTAATTAGCGGGAGTGGATACGAGCAGTACTTC
TRBJ2-3 | TRBV20-1 | many | TRBD2 | CSARREAGTDTQYF | TGCAGTGCCCGGCGGGAGGCCGGCACAGATACGCAGTATTTT
TRBJ2-7 | TRBV27 | . | . | CATRGALSSYEQYF | TGTGCCACGCGGGGAGCGTTGAGCTCCTACGAGCAGTACTTC
TRBJ1-1 | TRBV28 | many | . | CASSSSTEAFF | TGTGCCAGCAGTTCTAGCACTGAAGCTTTCTTT
TRBJ2-7 | TRBV28 | medium-sized | . | CASSLSRKSYEQYF | TGTGCCAGCAGTTTATCCAGGAAGTCCTACGAGCAGTACTTC
TRBJ1-2 | TRBV7-2 | many | TRBD1 | CASSPDWVTGYGYTF | TGTGCCAGCAGCCCCGATTGGGTGACAGGGTATGGCTACACCTTC